The 5 T cell receptor beta chains below all came from one sample that was sequenced in a study of blood T cell repertoires in COVID-19. TCRdb's table, derived via immunoSEQ multiplex PCR, lists solely in-frame clones and lacks some. This repertoire shows some 64,000 clones, 70% to 90% found once; its top ten account for about 3.2%. The sample was peripheral blood. The receptors stem from a man aged 50-59 years with active COVID-19.

The V call is TRBV27, the J call TRBJ2-7; D is uncertain. Germline values: CDR1 MNHEY, CDR2 SMNVEV (reference sequence). The CDR3 has 14 residues. Trimming cost V 6 bases and J 5 bases, with 17 bases left between them. In DNA form, the CDR3 reads TGTGCCAGCAGACTCTCAGTTCTGGGCAACGAGCAGTACTTC. As protein: CASRLSVLGNEQYF.

In this sample, this clone turned up once. The V gene is TRBV29-1, the J gene TRBJ2-2; TRBD2 agrees at 12 bases. J lost 10 bases, V lost 5 bases, and 11 bases had no gene match. Looked up from germline, CDR1 is SQVTM and CDR2 is ANQGSEA. CDR3 length: 15 residues. CDR3 nucleotide sequence: TGCAGCGTTTCGGGACTAGCGGGCCGGGCGTCGGAGCTGTTTTTT. Translated, it gives CSVSGLAGRASELFF.

The rearrangement joins TRBV1 to TRBJ1-4. TRBV1 has pseudogene status. This CDR3 contains 15 residues. The CDR3 protein is CTSSHRLWRNEKLFF. For the CDR3, the DNA is TGCACCAGCAGCCATCGGTTATGGAGGAATGAAAAACTGTTTTTT.

This clone was found once. This rearrangement joins TRBV30 to TRBJ2-7; D may be TRBD1 (6 bases). Trimming removed 5 bases at V and 7 bases at J, with 15 bases between. The CDR3 consists of 12 residues. Germline V gene lookup returns CDR1 GTSNPN and CDR2 SVGIG (reference sequence). The CDR3 DNA follows: TGTGCCTGGGACCTCCACGGGACAGAGCAGTACTTC. This sequence encodes CAWDLHGTEQYF.

The chain couples TRBV29-1 to TRBJ2-3; D may be TRBD1 (6 bases). Germline CDR1 is SQVTM and CDR2 is ANQGSEA. The CDR3 extends over 13 amino acids. V lost 6 bases to trimming and J lost 4 bases, with 14 bases between them. CDR3: CSVDRQDADTQYF. In DNA form, the CDR3 reads TGCAGCGTAGATCGACAGGACGCAGATACGCAGTATTTT.